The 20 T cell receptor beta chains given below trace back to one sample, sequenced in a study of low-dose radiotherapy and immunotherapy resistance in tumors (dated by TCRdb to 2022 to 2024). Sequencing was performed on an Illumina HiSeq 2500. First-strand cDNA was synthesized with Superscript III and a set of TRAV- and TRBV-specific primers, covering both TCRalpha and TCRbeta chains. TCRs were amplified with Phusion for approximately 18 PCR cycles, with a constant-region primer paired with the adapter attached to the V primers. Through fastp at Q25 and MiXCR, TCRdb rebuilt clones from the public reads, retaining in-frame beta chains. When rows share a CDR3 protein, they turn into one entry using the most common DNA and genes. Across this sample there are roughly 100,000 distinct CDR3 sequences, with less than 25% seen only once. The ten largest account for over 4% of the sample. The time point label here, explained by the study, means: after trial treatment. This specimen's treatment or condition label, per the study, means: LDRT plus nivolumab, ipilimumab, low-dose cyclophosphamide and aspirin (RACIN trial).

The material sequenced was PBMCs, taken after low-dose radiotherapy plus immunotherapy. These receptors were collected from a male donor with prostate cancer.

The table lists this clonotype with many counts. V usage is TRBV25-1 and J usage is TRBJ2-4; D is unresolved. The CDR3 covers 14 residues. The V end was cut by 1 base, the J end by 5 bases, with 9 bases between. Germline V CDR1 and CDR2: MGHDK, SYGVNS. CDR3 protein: CASSEFGLENIQYF. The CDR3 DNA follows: TGTGCCAGCAGTGAATTCGGATTGGAAAACATTCAGTACTTC.

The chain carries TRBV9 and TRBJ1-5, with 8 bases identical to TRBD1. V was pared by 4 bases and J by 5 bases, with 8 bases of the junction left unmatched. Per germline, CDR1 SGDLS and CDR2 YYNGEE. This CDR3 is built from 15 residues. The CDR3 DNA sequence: TGTGCCAGCAGCTCAAAAGGACAGGGAGATCAGCCCCAGCATTTT. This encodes CASSSKGQGDQPQHF.

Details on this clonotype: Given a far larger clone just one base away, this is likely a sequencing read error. In DNA, the CDR3 is TGTGCCAGCAGCTTGAAGCTCTGGTCACAAGAGACCCAGTGCTTC. Amino acids: CASSLKLWSQETQCF. This sequence joins TRBV11-2 and TRBJ2-7; D is unclear. Germline loops: CDR1 SGHAT, CDR2 FQNNGV. The CDR3 length is 15 residues.

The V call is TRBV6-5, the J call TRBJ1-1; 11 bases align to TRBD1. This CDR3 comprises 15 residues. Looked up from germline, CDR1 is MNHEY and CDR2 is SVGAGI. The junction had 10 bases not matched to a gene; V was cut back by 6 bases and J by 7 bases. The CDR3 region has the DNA TGTGCCAGCAGAGCTCCGGGACAGGGGGGATTTGAAGCTTTCTTT. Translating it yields CASRAPGQGGFEAFF.

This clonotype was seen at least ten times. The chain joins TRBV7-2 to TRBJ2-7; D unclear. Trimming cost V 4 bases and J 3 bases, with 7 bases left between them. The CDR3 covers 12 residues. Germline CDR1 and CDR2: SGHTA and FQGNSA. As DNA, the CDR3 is TGTGCCAGCAGCTCCGGAGTCTACGAGCAGTACTTC. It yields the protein CASSSGVYEQYF. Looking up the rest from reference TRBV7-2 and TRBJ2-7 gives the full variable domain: GAGVSQSPSNKVTEKGKDVELRCDPISGHTALYWYRQSLGQGLEFLIYFQGNSAPDKSGLPSDRFSAERTGGSVSTLTIQRTQQEDSAVYLCASSSGVYEQYFGPGTRLTVT.

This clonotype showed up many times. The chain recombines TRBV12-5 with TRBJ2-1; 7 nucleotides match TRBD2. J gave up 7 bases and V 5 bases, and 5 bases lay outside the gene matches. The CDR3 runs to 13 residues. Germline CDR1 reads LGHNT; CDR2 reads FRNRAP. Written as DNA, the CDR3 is TGTGCTAGTGGTCTGACTAGCAGGAATGAGCAGTTCTTC. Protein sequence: CASGLTSRNEQFF.

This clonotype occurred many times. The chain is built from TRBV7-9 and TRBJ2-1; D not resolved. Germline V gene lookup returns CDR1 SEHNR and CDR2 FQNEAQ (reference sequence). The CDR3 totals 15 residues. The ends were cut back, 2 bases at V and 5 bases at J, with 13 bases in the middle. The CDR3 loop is CASSLIPSSDNEQFF. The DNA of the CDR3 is TGTGCCAGCAGCTTAATCCCCAGCTCAGACAATGAGCAGTTCTTC.

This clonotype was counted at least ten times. CDR3 in DNA: TGCAGTGCTAGGACAGGGGGCGCGAAACAGCCCCAGCATTTT. The encoded protein is CSARTGGAKQPQHF. The chain employs TRBV20-1 and TRBJ1-5, with 10 nucleotides matching TRBD1. The CDR3 has 14 amino acids. Germline V gives CDR1 DFQATT, CDR2 SNEGSKA (reference sequence). V was pared by 3 bases and J by 7 bases, with 6 bases of the junction left unmatched.

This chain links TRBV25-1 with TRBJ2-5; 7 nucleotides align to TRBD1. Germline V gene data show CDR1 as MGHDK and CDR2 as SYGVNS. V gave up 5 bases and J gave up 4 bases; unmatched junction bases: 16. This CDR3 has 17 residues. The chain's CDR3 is CASSTLSRGRRGETQYF. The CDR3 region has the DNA TGTGCCAGCAGTACTTTGTCTAGGGGGCGGCGAGGAGAGACCCAGTACTTC.

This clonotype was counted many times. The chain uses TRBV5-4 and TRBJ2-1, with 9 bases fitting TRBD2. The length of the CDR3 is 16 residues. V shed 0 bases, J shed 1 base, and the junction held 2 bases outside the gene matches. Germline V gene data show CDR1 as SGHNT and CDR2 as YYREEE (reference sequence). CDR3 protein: CASSLGLADSYNEQFF. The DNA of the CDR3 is TGTGCCAGCAGCTTGGGACTAGCGGATTCCTACAATGAGCAGTTCTTC.

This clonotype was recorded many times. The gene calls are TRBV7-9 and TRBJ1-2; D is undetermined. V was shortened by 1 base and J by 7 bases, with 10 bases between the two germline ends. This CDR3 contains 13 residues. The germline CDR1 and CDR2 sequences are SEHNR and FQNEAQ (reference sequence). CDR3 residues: CASSLEGQAGYTF. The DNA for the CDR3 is TGTGCCAGCAGCTTAGAGGGCCAGGCTGGCTACACCTTC. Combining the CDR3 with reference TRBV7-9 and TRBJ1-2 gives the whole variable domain DTGVSQNPRHKITKRGQNVTFRCDPISEHNRLYWYRQTLGQGPEFLTYFQNEAQLEKSRLLSDRFSAERPKGSFSTLEIQRTEQGDSAMYLCASSLEGQAGYTFGSGTRLTVV.

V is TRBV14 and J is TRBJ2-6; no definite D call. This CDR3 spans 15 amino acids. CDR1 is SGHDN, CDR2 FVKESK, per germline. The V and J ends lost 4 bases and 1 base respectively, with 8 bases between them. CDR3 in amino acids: CASSPARSGANVLTF. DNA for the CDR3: TGTGCCAGCAGCCCGGCGAGGTCTGGGGCCAACGTCCTGACTTTC.

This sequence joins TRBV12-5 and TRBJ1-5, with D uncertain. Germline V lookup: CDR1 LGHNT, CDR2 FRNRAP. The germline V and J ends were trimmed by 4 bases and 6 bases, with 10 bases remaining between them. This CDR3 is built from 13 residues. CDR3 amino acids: CASGWEGGQPQHF. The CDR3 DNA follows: TGTGCTAGTGGTTGGGAGGGCGGTCAGCCCCAGCATTTT.

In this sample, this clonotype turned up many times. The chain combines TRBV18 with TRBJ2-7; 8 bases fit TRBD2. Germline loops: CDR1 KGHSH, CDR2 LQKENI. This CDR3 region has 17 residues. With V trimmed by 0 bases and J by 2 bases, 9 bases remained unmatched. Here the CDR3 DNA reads TGTGCCAGCTCACCACCCCGCCTAAGCGGGGGTACCTACGAGCAGTACTTC. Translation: CASSPPRLSGGTYEQYF.

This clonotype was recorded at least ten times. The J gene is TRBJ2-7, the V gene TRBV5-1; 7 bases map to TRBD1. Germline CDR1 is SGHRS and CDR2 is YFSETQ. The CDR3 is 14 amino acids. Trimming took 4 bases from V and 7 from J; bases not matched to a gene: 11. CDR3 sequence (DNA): TGCGCCAGCAGCATGGGACAGTGGACCTGGGAGCAGTACTTC. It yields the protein CASSMGQWTWEQYF.

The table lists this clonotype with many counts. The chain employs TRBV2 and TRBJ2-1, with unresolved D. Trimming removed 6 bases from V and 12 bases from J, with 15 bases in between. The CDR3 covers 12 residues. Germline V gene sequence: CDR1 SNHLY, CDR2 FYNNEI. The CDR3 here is CASSLGNIGQFF. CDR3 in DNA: TGTGCCAGCAGCTTGGGGAATATCGGGCAGTTCTTC.

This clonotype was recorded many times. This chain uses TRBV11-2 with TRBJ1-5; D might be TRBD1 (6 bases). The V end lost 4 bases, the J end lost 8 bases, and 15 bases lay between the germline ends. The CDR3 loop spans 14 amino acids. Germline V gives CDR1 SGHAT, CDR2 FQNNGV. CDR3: CASSSAQGLEPQHF. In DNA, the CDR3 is TGTGCCAGCAGCTCGGCGCAGGGGTTAGAGCCCCAGCATTTT.

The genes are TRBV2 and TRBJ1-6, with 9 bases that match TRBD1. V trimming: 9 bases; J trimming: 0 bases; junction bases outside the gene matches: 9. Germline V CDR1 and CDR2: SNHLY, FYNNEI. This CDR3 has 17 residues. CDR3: CARGQGEGSSYNSPLHF. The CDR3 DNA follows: TGTGCCAGGGGACAGGGAGAGGGGAGCTCCTATAATTCACCCCTCCACTTT. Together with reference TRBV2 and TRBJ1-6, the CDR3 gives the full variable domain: EPEVTQTPSHQVTQMGQEVILRCVPISNHLYFYWYRQILGQKVEFLVSFYNNEISEKSEIFDDQFSVERPDGSNFTLKIRSTKLEDSAMYFCARGQGEGSSYNSPLHFGNGTRLTVT.

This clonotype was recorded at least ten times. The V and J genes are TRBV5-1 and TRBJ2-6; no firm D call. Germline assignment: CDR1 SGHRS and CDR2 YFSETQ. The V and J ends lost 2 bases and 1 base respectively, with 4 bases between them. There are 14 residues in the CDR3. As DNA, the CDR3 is TGCGCCAGCAGCTTTGGTTCTGGGGCCAACGTCCTGACTTTC. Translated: CASSFGSGANVLTF.

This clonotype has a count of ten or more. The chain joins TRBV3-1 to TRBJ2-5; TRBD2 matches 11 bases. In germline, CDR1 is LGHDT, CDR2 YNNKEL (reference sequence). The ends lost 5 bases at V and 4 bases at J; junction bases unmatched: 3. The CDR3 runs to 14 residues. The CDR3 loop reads CASSETSGGETQYF. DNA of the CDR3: TGTGCCAGCAGCGAAACTAGCGGGGGAGAGACCCAGTACTTC.